Shown below are 21 T cell receptor beta chains from a single sample sequenced in a study of vaccination and CD4 T cells after COVID-19. What these receptors recognize is not known. Cultured CD4+ T-cell DNA underwent Oncomine TCR Beta short-read sequencing. TCRdb reprocessed the PCR reads with MiXCR, giving one entry per CDR3 protein. There are 13,000 to 15,000 distinct CDR3 sequences in the sample; almost 50% occur only once, and 20% to 30% lies in the top ten. Treatment described: approximately 9-day PBMC culture with coronavirus spike peptide pools or control peptides (ViraFEST assay). The material sequenced was cultured CD4+ T cells from blood, taken after SARS-CoV-2 vaccination. Receptor source: a human donor with COVID-19.

In its sample, this clonotype was seen once. The chain carries TRBV28 and TRBJ1-1; tentatively, D is TRBD1 (6 bases). V lost 3 bases and J 11 bases, leaving 13 bases between the germline ends. This CDR3 has 12 residues. Germline loops: CDR1 MDHEN, CDR2 SYDVKM. CDR3 DNA: TGTGCCAGCAGTTTGGCAGGGGTAAACGCTTTCTTT. Translated: CASSLAGVNAFF.

This clonotype was counted a few times. The V gene is TRBV30, the J gene TRBJ1-5, with D perhaps matching TRBD1 (5 bases). The CDR3 covers 14 residues. The V gene lost 1 base and the J gene lost 6 bases, with 13 bases spanning the gap. CDR1 is GTSNPN, CDR2 SVGIG, per germline (reference sequence). DNA of the CDR3: TGTGCCTGGAGTGGGACAAATGGGGGTCAGCCCCAGCATTTT. Amino acid sequence: CAWSGTNGGQPQHF.

The chain has TRBV25-1 and TRBJ1-2; D is possibly TRBD1 (6 bases). V was pared by 7 bases and J by 4 bases, with 16 bases between. This CDR3 spans 14 amino acids. Germline CDR1 reads MGHDK; CDR2 reads SYGVNS. The CDR3 DNA reads TGTGCCAGCAAGGAGGGGGGGGAGGGCTATGGCTACACCTTC. It yields the protein CASKEGGEGYGYTF.

The CDR3 sequence is CASNPPGNYGYTF. The CDR3 DNA reads as TGTGCCAGCAACCCCCCAGGGAACTATGGCTACACCTTC. The V gene is TRBV7-9, the J gene TRBJ1-2, with a tentative D call TRBD1 (5 bases). Germline V gives CDR1 SEHNR, CDR2 FQNEAQ (reference sequence). Trimming took off 7 bases at V and 2 bases at J, with 11 bases between the two ends. CDR3 length: 13 residues.

This chain connects TRBV5-1 to TRBJ1-1; D not certain. CDR3 length equals 15 residues. V was clipped by 0 bases and J by 0 bases, with 9 bases between them. Germline CDR1 is SGHRS and CDR2 is YFSETQ. The CDR3 protein is CASSLGTHMNTEAFF. In DNA, the CDR3 is TGCGCCAGCAGCTTGGGCACCCACATGAACACTGAAGCTTTCTTT.

The genes are TRBV20-1 and TRBJ1-5; 9 nucleotides line up with TRBD1. CDR1 is DFQATT and CDR2 is SNEGSKA in the germline V gene (reference sequence). This CDR3 is 17 amino acids long. V was clipped by 6 bases and J by 2 bases; unmatched bases: 14. The CDR3 sequence: CSATRSTGGLGNQPQHF. CDR3 nucleotides: TGCAGTGCCACTAGATCGACAGGGGGGTTGGGCAATCAGCCCCAGCATTTT.

The chain combines TRBV6-1 with TRBJ1-2; the D is unclear. V was pared by 6 bases and J by 3 bases, with 14 bases between. The CDR3 covers 14 residues. Germline assignment: CDR1 MNHNS and CDR2 SASEGT. CDR3 in DNA: TGTGCCAGCAGCGGTCAGGTTGGGGACTATGGCTACACCTTC. Translating gives CASSGQVGDYGYTF.

This sequence joins TRBV12-3 or TRBV12-4 and TRBJ1-1, with TRBD1 as a possible D gene (5 bases). Trimming took off 3 bases at V and 6 bases at J, with 8 bases between the two ends. The CDR3 loop spans 12 amino acids. The CDR3 sequence: CASSFATAEAFF. CDR3 nucleotide sequence: TGTGCCAGCAGTTTTGCGACAGCTGAAGCTTTCTTT.

This clonotype turned up a few times. The chain couples TRBV19 to TRBJ1-2; TRBD1 might be the D (6 bases). Germline CDR1 and CDR2: LNHDA and SQIVND (reference sequence). CDR3 length: 13 residues. V lost 4 bases and J 2 bases, leaving 8 bases between the germline ends. The CDR3 loop is CASSTTGNYGYTF. CDR3 DNA sequence: TGTGCCAGTAGTACGACAGGAAACTATGGCTACACCTTC.

This clonotype was found a few times. J is TRBJ1-6 and V is TRBV2; 7 bases fit TRBD1. J was trimmed by 5 bases and V by 6 bases; bases with no gene match: 7. The germline CDR1 and CDR2 sequences are SNHLY and FYNNEI. The CDR3 runs to 15 residues. The DNA for the CDR3 is TGTGCCAGCAGGAGGGACAGCGCCAATAATTCACCCCTCCACTTT. Translation: CASRRDSANNSPLHF.

This chain uses TRBV7-6 with TRBJ2-1; D perhaps matches TRBD2 (6 bases). V was clipped by 5 bases and J by 4 bases, with 9 bases between them. Per germline, CDR1 SGHVS and CDR2 FNYEAQ. This CDR3 spans 13 amino acids. The CDR3 here is CASSPTSYNEQFF. The CDR3 coding sequence is TGTGCCAGCAGCCCGACTAGTTACAATGAGCAGTTCTTC.

This chain uses TRBV7-9 with TRBJ1-5; 8 positions agree with TRBD1. This CDR3 comprises 15 residues. Germline CDR1 is SEHNR and CDR2 is FQNEAQ (reference sequence). J was trimmed by 2 bases and V by 5 bases; bases with no gene match: 5. The CDR3 sequence: CASSNQGAGNQPQHF. CDR3 in DNA: TGTGCCAGCAGCAACCAGGGGGCTGGCAATCAGCCCCAGCATTTT.

V gene TRBV5-1 combines with J gene TRBJ2-7; D is unclear. This CDR3 is 13 amino acids long. The germline V and J ends were trimmed by 5 bases and 6 bases, with 15 bases remaining between them. Germline V CDR1 and CDR2: SGHRS, YFSETQ. This chain's CDR3 is CASRDQAASEQYF. CDR3 DNA sequence: TGCGCCAGCAGGGATCAGGCGGCCTCCGAGCAGTACTTC.

This clonotype has more than one count but fewer than ten. The chain recombines TRBV15 with TRBJ2-5; D remains ambiguous. Trimming left V 0 bases short and J 5 bases short, with 7 bases between. The CDR3 covers 13 residues. In germline, CDR1 is LNHNV, CDR2 YYDKDF (reference sequence). Here the CDR3 reads CATSRDLRETQYF. For the CDR3, the DNA is TGTGCCACCAGCAGAGATCTTAGGGAGACCCAGTACTTC.

In this sample, this clonotype turned up a few times. The chain carries TRBV7-3 and TRBJ1-6, with a tentative D call TRBD1 (6 bases). V lost 5 bases and J lost 5, with 10 bases in between. Per germline, CDR1 SGHTA and CDR2 FQGTGA. The CDR3 is made up of 14 amino acids. The chain's CDR3 is CASSQGKNNSPLHF. The DNA of the CDR3 is TGTGCCAGCAGCCAGGGGAAAAATAATTCACCCCTCCACTTT.

V usage is TRBV20-1 and J usage is TRBJ1-2, with D possibly TRBD1 on 5 matching bases. The V gene's germline CDR1 is DFQATT and CDR2 SNEGSKA (reference sequence). This CDR3 is 15 amino acids long. Trimming pared 6 bases from V and 3 bases from J, leaving 20 bases between. In nucleotides, the CDR3 is TGCAGTGCCGTACAGGCTAGGGGAATAGACTATGGCTACACCTTC. Protein product: CSAVQARGIDYGYTF.

The chain carries TRBV21-1 and TRBJ1-6; no check of the table's D call, TRBD1, against the DNA was made. TRBV21-1 is classified as a pseudogene. This CDR3 is 13 amino acids long. CDR3 sequence reads: CASSMLRGSPLHF. CDR3 DNA: TGTGCCAGCAGCATGCTAAGGGGGTCACCCCTCCACTTT.

CDR3 DNA: TGCAGTGTACCGGGGGGAGGGCTTAGCGGGCAGTTCTTC. This sequence encodes CSVPGGGLSGQFF. The genes are TRBV20-1 and TRBJ2-1, with 7 bases lining up with TRBD2. Losses at the gene ends were 7 bases for V and 12 bases for J; bases not matched to a gene: 15. Germline V CDR1 and CDR2: DFQATT, SNEGSKA (reference sequence). The CDR3 spans 13 residues.

This clonotype appeared a few times. The CDR3 sequence is CASRGPGGARADTQYF. The CDR3 bases are TGTGCCAGCAGGGGCCCGGGGGGGGCGCGGGCAGATACGCAGTATTTT. The chain is built from TRBV6-1 and TRBJ2-3; 8 bases line up with TRBD2. Germline loops: CDR1 MNHNS, CDR2 SASEGT. Trimming cost V 6 bases and J 4 bases; bases outside gene matches: 12. The CDR3 runs to 16 residues.

The V call is TRBV6-1, the J call TRBJ2-5; D not certain. This CDR3 comprises 13 residues. V dropped 2 bases and J dropped 0 bases, with 4 bases sitting between them. Germline-derived CDR1 and CDR2 are MNHNS and SASEGT. CDR3 DNA sequence: TGTGCCAGCAGTGAAAGGTACCAAGAGACCCAGTACTTC. This translates into CASSERYQETQYF.

V usage is TRBV20-1 and J usage is TRBJ2-1, with TRBD2 matching over 8 bases. The CDR3 covers 13 residues. The V segment lost 8 bases and the J segment 8 bases; nucleotides outside the gene matches: 11. The germline gives CDR1 DFQATT, CDR2 SNEGSKA (reference sequence). The CDR3 is CSSGGALGDEQFF. CDR3 nucleotides: TGCAGTTCGGGGGGGGCCCTCGGAGATGAGCAGTTCTTC.